This T cell receptor (beta chain) was profiled in a study of response to subunit inactivated influenza vaccine. Study findings and constraints: Authors proposed each seasonal influenza vaccination draws in few new T cells.

Worth noting for this clonotype: The antigen is undetermined.

MiXCR, applied by TCRdb to the RT-PCR reads, yields one record per CDR3 protein. The sample has fewer than 650,000 distinct CDR3 sequences, 10% to 15% seen once. The germline gives CDR1 DFQATT, CDR2 SNEGSKA (reference sequence). The CDR3 spans 14 residues. V was pared by 3 bases and J by 6 bases, with 18 bases between. J is TRBJ2-7 and V is TRBV20-1; D is ambiguous. Sequenced material: PBMCs from blood, taken roughly 46 days after vaccination. The sequence was obtained from a man aged 50 to 59 who received an inactivated influenza vaccine. CDR3 nucleotide sequence: TGCAGTGCTAGGCGCAGTGGGCCCCTTCTCGAGCAGTACTTC. It translates to CSARRSGPLLEQYF.